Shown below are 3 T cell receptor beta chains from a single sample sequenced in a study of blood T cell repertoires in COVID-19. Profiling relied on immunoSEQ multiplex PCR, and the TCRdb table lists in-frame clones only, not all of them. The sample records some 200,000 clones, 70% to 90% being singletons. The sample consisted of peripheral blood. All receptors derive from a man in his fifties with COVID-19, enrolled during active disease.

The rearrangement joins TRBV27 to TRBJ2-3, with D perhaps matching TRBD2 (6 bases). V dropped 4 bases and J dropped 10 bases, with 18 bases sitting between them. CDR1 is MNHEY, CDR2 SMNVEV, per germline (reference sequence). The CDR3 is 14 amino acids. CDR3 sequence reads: CASSSRTPTGAQYF. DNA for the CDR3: TGTGCCAGCAGTTCACGGACTCCCACGGGGGCGCAGTATTTT.

The CDR3 is CASSVEEGPQGYTF. The CDR3 region has the DNA TGTGCCAGCAGCGTAGAGGAGGGGCCGCAGGGCTACACCTTC. The gene calls are TRBV9 and TRBJ1-2, with a tentative D call TRBD1 (5 bases). Germline V gives CDR1 SGDLS, CDR2 YYNGEE. Trimming shortened V by 0 bases and J by 8 bases, and 14 bases separated the two germline ends. The CDR3 extends over 14 amino acids.

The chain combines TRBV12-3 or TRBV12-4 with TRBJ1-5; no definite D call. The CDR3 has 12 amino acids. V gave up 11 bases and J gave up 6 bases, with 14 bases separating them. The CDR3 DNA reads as TGTGCCGCTGGGGAGAAGAGTCAGCCCCAGCATTTT. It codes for CAAGEKSQPQHF.